This T cell receptor (beta chain) came from a study of CD8 T cells in ankylosing spondylitis. General study results and limits: Characteristic of ankylosing spondylitis blood, it appeared, was a TCR beta motif comprising roughly eight highly homologous variants. According to the report, clones linked to the disease were significantly enriched in matched synovial fluid samples taken from ankylosing spondylitis patients. In peripheral blood, disease-linked CD8+ clones occurred at relatively low frequencies.

The CDR3 extends over 13 amino acids. After removal of 4 bases from V and 8 bases from J, the junction contained 6 bases not matched to a gene. CDR1 and CDR2 from the germline V gene are MNHEY and SMNVEV (reference sequence). Libraries of TCR beta came from quantitative 5'-RACE with molecular barcodes. TCRdb analysed the 5' RACE reads with MiXCR anew, one entry per CDR3 protein. The profile shows more than 250,000 distinct CDR3 sequences, around 7.6% of them singletons. In its sample, this clonotype was seen a few times. The antigen remains undetermined. The sample consisted of blood, either unsorted or a sorted T cell fraction (not recorded which). This clonotype was sampled from a male donor with ankylosing spondylitis. The genes are TRBV27 and TRBJ2-3; 7 nucleotides align to TRBD2. The CDR3 is CASSSLGEGTQYF. The CDR3 nucleotides read TGTGCCAGCAGTTCCTTGGGGGAGGGTACGCAGTATTTT.